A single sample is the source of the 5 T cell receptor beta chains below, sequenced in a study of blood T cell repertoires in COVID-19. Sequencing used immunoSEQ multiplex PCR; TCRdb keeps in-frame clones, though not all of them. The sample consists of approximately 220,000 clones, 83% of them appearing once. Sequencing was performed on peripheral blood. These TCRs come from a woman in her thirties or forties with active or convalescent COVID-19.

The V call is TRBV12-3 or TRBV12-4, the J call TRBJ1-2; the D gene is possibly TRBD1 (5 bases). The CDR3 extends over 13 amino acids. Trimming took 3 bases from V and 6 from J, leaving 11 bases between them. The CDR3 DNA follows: TGTGCCAGCAGTTTGCAGGGTGACCATGGCTACACCTTC. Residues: CASSLQGDHGYTF.

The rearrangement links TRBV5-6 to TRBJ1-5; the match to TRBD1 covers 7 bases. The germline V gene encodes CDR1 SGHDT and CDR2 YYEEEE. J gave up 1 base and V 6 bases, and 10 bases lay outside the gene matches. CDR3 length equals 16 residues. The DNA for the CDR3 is TGTGCCAGCAACTTAGGAGGGGGCACGAGCAATCAGCCCCAGCATTTT. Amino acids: CASNLGGGTSNQPQHF.

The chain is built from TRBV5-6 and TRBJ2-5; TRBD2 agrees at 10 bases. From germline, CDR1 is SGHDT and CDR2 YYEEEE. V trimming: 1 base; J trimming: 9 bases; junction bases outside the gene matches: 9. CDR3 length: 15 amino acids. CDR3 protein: CASSLPSGSVVAQYF. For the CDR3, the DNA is TGTGCCAGCAGCTTGCCTAGCGGGAGCGTCGTAGCCCAGTACTTC.

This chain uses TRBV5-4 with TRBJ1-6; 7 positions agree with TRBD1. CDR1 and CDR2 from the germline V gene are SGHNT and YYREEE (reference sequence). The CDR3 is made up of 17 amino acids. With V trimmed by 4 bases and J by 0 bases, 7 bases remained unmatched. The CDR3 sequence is CASSADRRSSYNSPLHF. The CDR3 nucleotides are TGTGCCAGCAGCGCGGACAGGCGGAGCTCCTATAATTCACCCCTCCACTTT. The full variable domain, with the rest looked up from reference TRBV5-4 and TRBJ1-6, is ETGVTQSPTHLIKTRGQQVTLRCSSQSGHNTVSWYQQALGQGPQFIFQYYREEENGRGNFPPRFSGLQFPNYSSELNVNALELDDSALYLCASSADRRSSYNSPLHFGNGTRLTVT.

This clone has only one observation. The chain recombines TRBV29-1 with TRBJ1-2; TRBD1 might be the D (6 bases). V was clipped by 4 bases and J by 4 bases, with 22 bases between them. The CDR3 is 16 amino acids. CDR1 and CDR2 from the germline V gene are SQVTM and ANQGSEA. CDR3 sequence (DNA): TGCAGCGTTGGCATTCCAATCACAGGGCTGAGCTATGGCTACACCTTC. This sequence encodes CSVGIPITGLSYGYTF.